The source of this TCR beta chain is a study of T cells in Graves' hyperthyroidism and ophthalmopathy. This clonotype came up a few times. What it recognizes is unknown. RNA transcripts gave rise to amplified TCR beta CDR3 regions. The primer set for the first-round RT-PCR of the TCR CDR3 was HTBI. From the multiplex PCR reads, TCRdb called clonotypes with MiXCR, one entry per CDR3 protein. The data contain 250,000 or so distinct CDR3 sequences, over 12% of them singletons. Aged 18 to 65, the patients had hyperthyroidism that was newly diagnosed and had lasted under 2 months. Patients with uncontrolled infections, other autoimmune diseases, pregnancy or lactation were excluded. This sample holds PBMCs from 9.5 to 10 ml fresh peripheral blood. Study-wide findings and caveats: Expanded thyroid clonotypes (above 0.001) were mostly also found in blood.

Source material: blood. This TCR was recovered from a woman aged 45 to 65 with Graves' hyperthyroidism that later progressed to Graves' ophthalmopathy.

Here the CDR3 DNA reads TGTGCCAGCAGCTTCCGGGGGGACAATTCACCCCTCCACTTT. As protein: CASSFRGDNSPLHF. The genes are TRBV13 and TRBJ1-6, with a possible D match to TRBD1 (5 bases). The CDR3 spans 14 residues. Germline CDR1 reads PRHDT; CDR2 reads FYEKMQ (reference sequence). The V end was cut by 3 bases, the J end by 7 bases, with 10 bases between.